This T cell receptor beta chain was captured by sequencing in a study of blood T cell repertoires in COVID-19. About the study: Sites in the United States, Italy and Spain provided acute and convalescent COVID-19 samples.

Per the original methods: Estimated nucleated cell counts came from reference gene primer amplification. The repertoire was sequenced with immunoSEQ multiplex PCR; TCRdb's copy has only in-frame clones and lacks some. V and J calls and clone size follow that table, whereas D and trimming were derived from the DNA. The sample consists of some 200,000 clones, around three quarters of them appearing once. Sequenced sample: peripheral blood. This receptor was obtained from a woman in her sixties or seventies with acute or convalescent COVID-19.

The CDR3 here is CASSQVGGGANTGELFF. Written as DNA, the CDR3 is TGTGCCAGCAGCCAAGTTGGAGGGGGGGCGAACACCGGGGAGCTGTTTTTT. J is TRBJ2-2 and V is TRBV3-1 (or the pseudogene TRBV3-2), with a possible D match to TRBD2 (7 bases). The CDR3 is 17 amino acids. V lost 1 base and J lost 0, with 12 bases in between. The germline V gene encodes CDR1 LGHDT and CDR2 YNNKEL (reference sequence).